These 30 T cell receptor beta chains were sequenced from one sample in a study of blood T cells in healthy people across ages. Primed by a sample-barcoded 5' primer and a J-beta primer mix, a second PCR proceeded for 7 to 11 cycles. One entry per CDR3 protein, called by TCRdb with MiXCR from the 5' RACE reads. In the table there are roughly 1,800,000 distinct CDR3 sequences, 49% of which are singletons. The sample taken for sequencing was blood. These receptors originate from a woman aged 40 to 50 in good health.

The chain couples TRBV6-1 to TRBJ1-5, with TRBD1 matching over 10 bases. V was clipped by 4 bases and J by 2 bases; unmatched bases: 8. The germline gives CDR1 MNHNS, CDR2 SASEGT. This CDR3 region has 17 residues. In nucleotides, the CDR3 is TGTGCCAGCAGTGGGGACAGGGGTGCGGGCGGCAATCAGCCCCAGCATTTT. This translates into CASSGDRGAGGNQPQHF.

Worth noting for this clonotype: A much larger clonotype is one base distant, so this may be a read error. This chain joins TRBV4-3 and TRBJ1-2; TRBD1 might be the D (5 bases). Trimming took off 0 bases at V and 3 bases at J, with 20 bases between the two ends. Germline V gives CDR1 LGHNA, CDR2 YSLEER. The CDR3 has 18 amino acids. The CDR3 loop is CASSQDRGLPAGYYGYTF. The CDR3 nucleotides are TGCGCCAGCAGCCAAGATCGGGGCCTCCCAGCAGGGTACTATGGCTACACCTTC.

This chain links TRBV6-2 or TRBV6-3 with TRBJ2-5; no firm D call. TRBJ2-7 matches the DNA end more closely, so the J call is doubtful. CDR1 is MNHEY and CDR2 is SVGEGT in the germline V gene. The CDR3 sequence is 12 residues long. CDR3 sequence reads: CASSFNNYEQYF. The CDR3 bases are TGTGCCAGCAGTTTCAACAACTACGAGCAGTACTTC.

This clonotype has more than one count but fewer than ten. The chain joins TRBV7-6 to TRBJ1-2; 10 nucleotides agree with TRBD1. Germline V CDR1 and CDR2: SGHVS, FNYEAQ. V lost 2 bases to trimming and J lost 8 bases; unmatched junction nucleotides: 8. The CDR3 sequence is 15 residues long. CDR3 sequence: CASSLLGQGERGYTF. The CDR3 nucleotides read TGTGCCAGCAGCTTACTTGGACAGGGGGAGCGAGGCTACACCTTC.

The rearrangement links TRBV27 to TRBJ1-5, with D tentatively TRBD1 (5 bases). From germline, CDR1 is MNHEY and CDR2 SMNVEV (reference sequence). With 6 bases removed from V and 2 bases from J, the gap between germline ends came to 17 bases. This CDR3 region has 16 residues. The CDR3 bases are TGTGCCAGCAGCTTAATTTTGGGGGACGGCAATCAGCCCCAGCATTTT. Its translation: CASSLILGDGNQPQHF.

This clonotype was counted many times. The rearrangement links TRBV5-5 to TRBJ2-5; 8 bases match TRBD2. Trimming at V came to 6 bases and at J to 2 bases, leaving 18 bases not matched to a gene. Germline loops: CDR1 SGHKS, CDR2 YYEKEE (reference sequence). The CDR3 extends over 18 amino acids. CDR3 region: CASIDGGGPLSGQETQYF. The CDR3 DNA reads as TGTGCCAGCATAGATGGCGGGGGGCCCCTCTCAGGACAAGAGACCCAGTACTTC.

The CDR3 bases are TGCAGGGCGTCATATGGGGGGGCCCAAGAGACCCAGTACTTC. This sequence encodes CRASYGGAQETQYF. The chain has TRBV20-1 and TRBJ2-5, with a weak D call TRBD2 (7 bases). Germline CDR1 DFQATT, CDR2 SNEGSKA (reference sequence). The CDR3 runs 14 residues.

The CDR3 is CASRTVDKNIQYF. CDR3 bases: TGCGCCAGTCGGACAGTGGACAAAAACATTCAGTACTTC. V usage is TRBV10-1 and J usage is TRBJ2-4; weak D call: TRBD1 (6 bases). CDR1 and CDR2 from the germline V gene are WNHNN and SYGVQD (reference sequence). Trimming cost V 9 bases and J 3 bases, with 12 bases left between them. The CDR3 has 13 amino acids.

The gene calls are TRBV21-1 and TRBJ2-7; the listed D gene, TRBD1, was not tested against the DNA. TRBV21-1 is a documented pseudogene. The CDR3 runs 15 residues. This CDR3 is CASSNLTGGFNEQYF. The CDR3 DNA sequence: TGTGCCAGCAGCAATTTGACAGGGGGCTTCAACGAGCAGTACTTC.

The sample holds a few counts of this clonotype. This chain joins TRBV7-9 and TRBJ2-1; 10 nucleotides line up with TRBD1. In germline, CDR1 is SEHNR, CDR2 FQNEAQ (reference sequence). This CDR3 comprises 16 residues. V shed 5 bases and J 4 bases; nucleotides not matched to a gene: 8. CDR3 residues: CASSSGTGENYNEQFF. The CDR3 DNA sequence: TGTGCCAGCAGCAGTGGGACAGGGGAAAATTACAATGAGCAGTTCTTC. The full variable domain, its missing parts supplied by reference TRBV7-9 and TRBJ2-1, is DTGVSQNPRHKITKRGQNVTFRCDPISEHNRLYWYRQTLGQGPEFLTYFQNEAQLEKSRLLSDRFSAERPKGSFSTLEIQRTEQGDSAMYLCASSSGTGENYNEQFFGPGTRLTVL.

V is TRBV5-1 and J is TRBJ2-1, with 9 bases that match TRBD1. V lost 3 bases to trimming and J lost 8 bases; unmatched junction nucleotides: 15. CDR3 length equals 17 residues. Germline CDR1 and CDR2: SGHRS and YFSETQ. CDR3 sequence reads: CASSSSLTGGVGYEQFF. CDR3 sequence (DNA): TGCGCCAGCAGCTCTTCACTGACAGGGGGGGTTGGATATGAGCAGTTCTTC.

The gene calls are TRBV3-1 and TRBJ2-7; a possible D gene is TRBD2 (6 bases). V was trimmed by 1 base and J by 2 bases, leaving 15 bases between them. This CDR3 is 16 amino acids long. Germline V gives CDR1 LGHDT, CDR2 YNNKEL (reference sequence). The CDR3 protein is CASSQGGRGIAYEQYF. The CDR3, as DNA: TGTGCCAGCAGCCAAGGGGGACGGGGGATAGCCTACGAGCAGTACTTC.

In DNA, the CDR3 is TGCGCCAGCGCCAAGGTGGACCAGTACAATGAGCAGTTCTTC. It specifies CASAKVDQYNEQFF. This chain connects TRBV4-3 to TRBJ2-1; D is unclear. The length of the CDR3 is 14 residues. The V and J ends lost 8 bases and 4 bases respectively, with 15 bases between them. Germline CDR1 reads LGHNA; CDR2 reads YSLEER.

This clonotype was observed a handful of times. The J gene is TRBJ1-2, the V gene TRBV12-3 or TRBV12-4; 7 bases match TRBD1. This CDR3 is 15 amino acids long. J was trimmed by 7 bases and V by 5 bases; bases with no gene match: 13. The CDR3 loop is CASSTSQGQIGGYTF. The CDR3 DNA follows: TGTGCCAGCAGTACGTCACAGGGGCAGATCGGTGGCTACACCTTC.

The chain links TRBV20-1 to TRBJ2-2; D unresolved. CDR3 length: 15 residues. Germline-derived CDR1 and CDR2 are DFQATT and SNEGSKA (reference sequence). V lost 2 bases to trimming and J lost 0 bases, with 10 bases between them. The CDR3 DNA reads TGCAGTGCTAGAAGCCAACCGGCGAACACCGGGGAGCTGTTTTTT. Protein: CSARSQPANTGELFF.

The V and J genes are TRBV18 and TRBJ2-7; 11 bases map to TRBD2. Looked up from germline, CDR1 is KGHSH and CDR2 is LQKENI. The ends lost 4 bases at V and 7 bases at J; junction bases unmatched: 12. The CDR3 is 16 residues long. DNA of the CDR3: TGTGCCAGCTCACGAGGTACTAGCGGGGGAATGAATGAGCAGTACTTC. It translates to CASSRGTSGGMNEQYF.

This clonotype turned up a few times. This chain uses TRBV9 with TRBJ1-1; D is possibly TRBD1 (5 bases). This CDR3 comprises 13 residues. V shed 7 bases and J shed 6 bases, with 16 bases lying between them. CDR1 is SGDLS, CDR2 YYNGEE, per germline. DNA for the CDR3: TGTGCCAGCCGGGCAGGGACGCTACCTGAAGCTTTCTTT. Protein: CASRAGTLPEAFF.

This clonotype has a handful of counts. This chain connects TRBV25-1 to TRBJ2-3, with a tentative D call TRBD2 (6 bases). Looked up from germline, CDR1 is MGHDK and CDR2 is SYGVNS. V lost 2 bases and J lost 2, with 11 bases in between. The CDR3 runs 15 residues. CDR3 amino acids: CASSEAGLLTDTQYF. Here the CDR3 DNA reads TGTGCCAGCAGTGAAGCGGGACTTCTCACAGATACGCAGTATTTT. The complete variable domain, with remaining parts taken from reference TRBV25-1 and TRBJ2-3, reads EADIYQTPRYLVIGTGKKITLECSQTMGHDKMYWYQQDPGMELHLIHYSYGVNSTEKGDLSSESTVSRIRTEHFPLTLESARPSHTSQYLCASSEAGLLTDTQYFGPGTRLTVL.

For the CDR3, the DNA is TGTGCCAGCAGTTACTCCAACAGGGGAATGGGGACCCAGTACTTC. Translating gives CASSYSNRGMGTQYF. The gene calls are TRBV6-5 and TRBJ2-5, with 7 positions matching TRBD1. V lost 0 bases to trimming and J lost 7 bases; unmatched junction nucleotides: 8. Looked up from germline, CDR1 is MNHEY and CDR2 is SVGAGI. The CDR3 is 15 amino acids.

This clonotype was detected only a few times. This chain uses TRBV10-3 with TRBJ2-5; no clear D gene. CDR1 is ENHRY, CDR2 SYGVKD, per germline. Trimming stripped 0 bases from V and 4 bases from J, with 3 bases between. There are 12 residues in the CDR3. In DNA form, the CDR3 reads TGTGCCATCAGTGAGTCCCCAGAGACCCAGTACTTC. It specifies CAISESPETQYF.

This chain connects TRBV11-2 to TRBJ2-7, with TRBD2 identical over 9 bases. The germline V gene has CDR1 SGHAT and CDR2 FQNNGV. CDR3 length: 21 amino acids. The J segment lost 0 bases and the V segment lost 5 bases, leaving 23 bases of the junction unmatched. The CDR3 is CASSRQTPPGLATGLSYEQYF. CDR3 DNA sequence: TGTGCCAGCAGCCGCCAAACGCCCCCGGGACTAGCAACTGGCCTCTCCTACGAGCAGTACTTC.

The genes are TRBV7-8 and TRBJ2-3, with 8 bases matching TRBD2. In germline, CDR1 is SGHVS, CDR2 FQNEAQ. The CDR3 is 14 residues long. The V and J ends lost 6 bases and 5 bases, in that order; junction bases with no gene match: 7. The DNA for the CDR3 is TGTGCCAGCAGACCTAGACTAGCGATAGATACGCAGTATTTT. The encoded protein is CASRPRLAIDTQYF.

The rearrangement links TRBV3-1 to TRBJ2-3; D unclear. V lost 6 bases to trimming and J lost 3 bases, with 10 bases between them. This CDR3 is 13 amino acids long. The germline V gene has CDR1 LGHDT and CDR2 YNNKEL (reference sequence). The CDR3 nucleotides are TGTGCCAGCAGGGCAAAGGCTACAGATACGCAGTATTTT. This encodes CASRAKATDTQYF.

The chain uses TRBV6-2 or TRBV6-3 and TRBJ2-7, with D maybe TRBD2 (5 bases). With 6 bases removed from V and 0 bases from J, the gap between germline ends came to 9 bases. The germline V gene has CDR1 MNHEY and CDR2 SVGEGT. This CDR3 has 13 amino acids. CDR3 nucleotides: TGTGCCAGCAGAGGAGGACTCTCCTACGAGCAGTACTTC. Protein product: CASRGGLSYEQYF.

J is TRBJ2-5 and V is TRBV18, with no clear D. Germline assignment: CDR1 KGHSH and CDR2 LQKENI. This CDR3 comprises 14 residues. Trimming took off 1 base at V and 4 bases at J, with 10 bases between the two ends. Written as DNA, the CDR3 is TGTGCCAGCTCACCACTCGTAGGGTCAGAGACCCAGTACTTC. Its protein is CASSPLVGSETQYF.

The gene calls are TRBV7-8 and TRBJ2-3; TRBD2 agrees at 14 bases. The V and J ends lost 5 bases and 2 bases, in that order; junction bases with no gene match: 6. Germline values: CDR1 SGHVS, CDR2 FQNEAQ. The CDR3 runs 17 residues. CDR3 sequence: CASSPGLAGATTDTQYF. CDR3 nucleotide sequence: TGTGCCAGCAGCCCGGGACTAGCGGGGGCGACCACAGATACGCAGTATTTT.

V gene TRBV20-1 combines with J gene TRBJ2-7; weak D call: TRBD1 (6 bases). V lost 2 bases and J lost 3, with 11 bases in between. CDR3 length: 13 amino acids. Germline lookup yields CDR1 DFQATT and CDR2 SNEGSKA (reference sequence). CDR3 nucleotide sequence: TGCAGTGCTAGACTACAGGGATACTACGAGCAGTACTTC. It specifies CSARLQGYYEQYF.

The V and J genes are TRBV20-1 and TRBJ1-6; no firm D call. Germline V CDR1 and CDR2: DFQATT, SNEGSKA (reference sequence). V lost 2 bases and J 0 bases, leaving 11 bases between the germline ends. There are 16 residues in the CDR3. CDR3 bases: TGCAGTGCTAGACCGTGGGGTAGCTCCTATAATTCACCCCTCCACTTT. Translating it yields CSARPWGSSYNSPLHF.

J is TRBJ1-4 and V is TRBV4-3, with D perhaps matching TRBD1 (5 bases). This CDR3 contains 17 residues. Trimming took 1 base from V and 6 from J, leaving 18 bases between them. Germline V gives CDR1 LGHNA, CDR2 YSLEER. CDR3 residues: CASSQVESGAQDEKLFF. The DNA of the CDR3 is TGCGCCAGCAGCCAAGTAGAGAGTGGGGCGCAAGATGAAAAACTGTTTTTT.

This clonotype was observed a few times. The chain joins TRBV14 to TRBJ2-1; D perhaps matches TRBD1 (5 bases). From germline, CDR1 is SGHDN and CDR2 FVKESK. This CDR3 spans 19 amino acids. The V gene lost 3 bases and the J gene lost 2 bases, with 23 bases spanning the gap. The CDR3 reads CASSQGEGEERQTYNEQFF. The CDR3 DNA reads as TGTGCCAGCAGCCAGGGTGAAGGAGAAGAGCGACAGACCTACAATGAGCAGTTCTTC. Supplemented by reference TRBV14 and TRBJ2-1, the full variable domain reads EAGVTQFPSHSVIEKGQTVTLRCDPISGHDNLYWYRRVMGKEIKFLLHFVKESKQDESGMPNNRFLAERTGGTYSTLKVQPAELEDSGVYFCASSQGEGEERQTYNEQFFGPGTRLTVL.